Below, 25 T cell receptor beta chains from the same sample are listed, as sequenced in a study of blood T cell repertoires in COVID-19. The data were produced by immunoSEQ multiplex PCR, yet TCRdb's version contains in-frame clones alone and is incomplete. In the table there are approximately 180,000 clones, approximately 92% of which are singletons. What was sequenced was PBMCs or T cells enriched from blood (not recorded which). The receptors shown here come from a woman aged 40-49 years with acute COVID-19.

The chain carries TRBV2 and TRBJ2-2; TRBD1 matches at 8 bases. In germline, CDR1 is SNHLY, CDR2 FYNNEI. The CDR3 is made up of 13 amino acids. V lost 7 bases and J lost 6; bases outside the gene matches: 4. The DNA of the CDR3 is TGTGCCAGCAATCTACAGGGGGCCGGGGAGCTGTTTTTT. Translation gives CASNLQGAGELFF.

This sequence joins TRBV29-1 and TRBJ1-4, with 10 bases lining up with TRBD1. The CDR3 consists of 14 residues. V lost 6 bases to trimming and J lost 8 bases; unmatched junction nucleotides: 9. The V gene's germline CDR1 is SQVTM and CDR2 ANQGSEA. The CDR3 DNA reads TGCAGCGTCAAACCGGGACAGGGGAACGAAAAACTGTTTTTT. Its translation is CSVKPGQGNEKLFF. The full variable domain, in which reference TRBV29-1 and TRBJ1-4 provide the parts outside the CDR3, is SAVISQKPSRDICQRGTSLTIQCQVDSQVTMMFWYRQQPGQSLTLIATANQGSEATYESGFVIDKFPISRPNLTFSTLTVSNMSPEDSSIYLCSVKPGQGNEKLFFGSGTQLSVL.

There are a few counts of this clone. The chain joins TRBV6-2 or TRBV6-3 to TRBJ2-1; 11 positions agree with TRBD1. The trim removed 5 bases at V and 6 bases at J, leaving 6 bases unmatched. CDR1 MNHEY and CDR2 SVGEGT come from the germline V gene. The CDR3 consists of 15 residues. For the CDR3, the DNA is TGTGCCAGCAGTCACGCCGGGACAGGGGGCAATGAGCAGTTCTTC. Translated, it gives CASSHAGTGGNEQFF.

The chain is built from TRBV7-2 and TRBJ2-2; the D gene is possibly TRBD2 (5 bases). The V gene's germline CDR1 is SGHTA and CDR2 FQGNSA. V was trimmed by 6 bases and J by 7 bases, leaving 18 bases between them. This CDR3 comprises 15 residues. In DNA form, the CDR3 reads TGTGCCAGCAGTCCTGTGGGAGCGAACGTCGGGGAGCTGTTTTTT. Translated, it gives CASSPVGANVGELFF.

V is TRBV7-6 and J is TRBJ1-4; D might be TRBD1 (5 bases). Trimming took 0 bases from V and 3 from J, leaving 11 bases between them. CDR3 length equals 16 residues. From germline, CDR1 is SGHVS and CDR2 FNYEAQ. The CDR3 loop reads CASSLAGRGSNEKLFF. The CDR3 DNA is TGTGCCAGCAGCTTAGCGGGGAGGGGTTCTAATGAAAAACTGTTTTTT.

The chain carries TRBV14 and TRBJ2-1; D is perhaps TRBD2 (5 bases). Trimming removed 4 bases from V and 1 base from J, with 14 bases in between. CDR3 length: 16 residues. Germline V lookup: CDR1 SGHDN, CDR2 FVKESK. The CDR3 DNA reads TGTGCCAGCAGCCTACCACATAGCGTTTCCTACAATGAGCAGTTCTTC. The encoded protein is CASSLPHSVSYNEQFF. Combining the CDR3 with reference TRBV14 and TRBJ2-1 gives the whole variable domain EAGVTQFPSHSVIEKGQTVTLRCDPISGHDNLYWYRRVMGKEIKFLLHFVKESKQDESGMPNNRFLAERTGGTYSTLKVQPAELEDSGVYFCASSLPHSVSYNEQFFGPGTRLTVL.

The rearrangement joins TRBV6-5 to TRBJ2-7; D is unclear. The length of the CDR3 is 13 residues. Per germline, CDR1 MNHEY and CDR2 SVGAGI. Trimming took 7 bases from V and 5 from J, leaving 15 bases between them. CDR3 sequence: CASTLGELNEQYF. CDR3 DNA: TGTGCCAGCACGTTAGGAGAGTTGAACGAGCAGTACTTC.

The V and J genes are TRBV6-1 and TRBJ2-7; D is undetermined. This CDR3 comprises 11 residues. Looked up from germline, CDR1 is MNHNS and CDR2 is SASEGT. Trimming took 2 bases from V and 6 from J, leaving 5 bases between them. In nucleotides, the CDR3 is TGTGCCAGCAGTGAACCCTTCGAGCAGTACTTC. Its translation: CASSEPFEQYF.

J is TRBJ1-6 and V is TRBV9; D call uncertain. Trimming took 2 bases from V and 10 from J, leaving 7 bases between them. Germline V gene lookup returns CDR1 SGDLS and CDR2 YYNGEE. The CDR3 is 12 amino acids. The CDR3 spells CASSVGGSPLHF. CDR3 bases: TGTGCCAGCAGCGTCGGAGGGTCACCCCTCCACTTT.

V is TRBV2 and J is TRBJ2-7, with D perhaps matching TRBD1 (6 bases). Trimming shortened V by 6 bases and J by 0 bases, and 15 bases separated the two germline ends. CDR3 length: 15 amino acids. Germline CDR1 SNHLY, CDR2 FYNNEI. The CDR3 is CASRAQGLPSYEQYF. Written as DNA, the CDR3 is TGTGCCAGCAGGGCACAGGGTTTACCCTCCTACGAGCAGTACTTC. The whole variable domain, filled in from reference TRBV2 and TRBJ2-7, reads EPEVTQTPSHQVTQMGQEVILRCVPISNHLYFYWYRQILGQKVEFLVSFYNNEISEKSEIFDDQFSVERPDGSNFTLKIRSTKLEDSAMYFCASRAQGLPSYEQYFGPGTRLTVT.

The rearrangement links TRBV5-1 to TRBJ2-6; TRBD1 aligns across 7 bases. The CDR3 is 17 amino acids. Trimming at V came to 0 bases and at J to 4 bases, leaving 7 bases not matched to a gene. Germline V gene lookup returns CDR1 SGHRS and CDR2 YFSETQ. Here the CDR3 reads CASSLGLTGSGANVLTF. CDR3 nucleotides: TGCGCCAGCAGCTTGGGGCTGACAGGGTCCGGGGCCAACGTCCTGACTTTC.

This clone has only one observation. The chain combines TRBV27 with TRBJ2-3; TRBD2 matches 10 bases. Germline V gene sequence: CDR1 MNHEY, CDR2 SMNVEV (reference sequence). V lost 7 bases to trimming and J lost 6 bases; unmatched junction nucleotides: 19. CDR3 size: 18 residues. Here the CDR3 reads CASMGSSQRGGPRDTQYF. In DNA, the CDR3 is TGTGCCAGCATGGGGTCTTCCCAGCGGGGGGGCCCTCGGGATACGCAGTATTTT.

The gene calls are TRBV7-9 and TRBJ2-3; 14 bases align to TRBD2. CDR1 SEHNR and CDR2 FQNEAQ come from the germline V gene (reference sequence). The CDR3 loop spans 17 amino acids. The J segment lost 3 bases and the V segment lost 3 bases, leaving 5 bases of the junction unmatched. CDR3 DNA: TGTGCCAGCAGCTTCCGGACTAGCGGGAGGACTACAGATACGCAGTATTTT. This gives the protein CASSFRTSGRTTDTQYF.

This sequence joins TRBV19 and TRBJ1-3, with no clear D. CDR1 is LNHDA and CDR2 is SQIVND in the germline V gene (reference sequence). The CDR3 covers 17 residues. V shed 6 bases and J shed 0 bases, with 18 bases lying between them. CDR3 DNA: TGTGCCAGTAGCCCCCCCGTCGGAGCCAGCTCTGGAAACACCATATATTTT. It yields the protein CASSPPVGASSGNTIYF.

The chain recombines TRBV7-3 with TRBJ2-2; D may be TRBD1 (5 bases). The ends were cut back, 2 bases at V and 0 bases at J, with 16 bases in the middle. Germline V gene data show CDR1 as SGHTA and CDR2 as FQGTGA. CDR3 length: 18 amino acids. DNA of the CDR3: TGTGCCAGCAGCTTAGGGGCGGATCTGGGGCCGAACACCGGGGAGCTGTTTTTT. This gives the protein CASSLGADLGPNTGELFF.

The genes are TRBV2 and TRBJ2-5, with TRBD1 matching 11 bases. The junction had 5 bases not matched to a gene; V was cut back by 6 bases and J by 2 bases. The CDR3 is 15 amino acids. From germline, CDR1 is SNHLY and CDR2 FYNNEI. In nucleotides, the CDR3 is TGTGCCAGCAGCGGACAGGGGGCCAAACAAGAGACCCAGTACTTC. This encodes CASSGQGAKQETQYF.

J is TRBJ2-7 and V is TRBV5-5; D might be TRBD2 (7 bases). V lost 4 bases, J lost 1 base, and 15 bases lay in between. The CDR3 is made up of 15 amino acids. Germline lookup yields CDR1 SGHKS and CDR2 YYEKEE (reference sequence). CDR3 sequence: CASSRRGGQSYEQYF. As DNA, the CDR3 is TGTGCCAGCAGCAGAAGGGGGGGCCAATCCTACGAGCAGTACTTC.

The rearrangement joins TRBV2 to TRBJ2-1; 8 bases line up with TRBD1. The CDR3 is 15 amino acids. The germline V gene encodes CDR1 SNHLY and CDR2 FYNNEI. V lost 2 bases to trimming and J lost 2 bases; unmatched junction nucleotides: 2. The CDR3 nucleotides read TGTGCCAGCAGTGAATTGGACAGGGCCTACAATGAGCAGTTCTTC. This codes for CASSELDRAYNEQFF. The variable domain in full, completed from reference TRBV2 and TRBJ2-1, reads EPEVTQTPSHQVTQMGQEVILRCVPISNHLYFYWYRQILGQKVEFLVSFYNNEISEKSEIFDDQFSVERPDGSNFTLKIRSTKLEDSAMYFCASSELDRAYNEQFFGPGTRLTVL.

The V gene is TRBV27, the J gene TRBJ2-4; 7 bases agree with TRBD1. This CDR3 is 15 amino acids long. Germline CDR1 is MNHEY and CDR2 is SMNVEV (reference sequence). Trimming took 5 bases from V and 6 from J; bases not matched to a gene: 10. CDR3 amino acids: CASSVGQPFGNIQYF. CDR3 DNA sequence: TGTGCCAGCAGTGTGGGACAGCCTTTCGGAAACATTCAGTACTTC.

This clone was picked up one time. The chain couples TRBV12-3 or TRBV12-4 to TRBJ1-1; weak D call: TRBD1 (6 bases). The length of the CDR3 is 12 residues. The V and J ends lost 6 bases and 10 bases respectively, with 15 bases between them. Here the CDR3 reads CASRLDSLGAFF. DNA of the CDR3: TGTGCCAGCAGATTGGACAGTCTGGGAGCTTTCTTT.

The rearrangement links TRBV7-3 to TRBJ2-2; D not certain. The CDR3 length is 15 residues. The V end was cut by 7 bases, the J end by 4 bases, with 16 bases between. Germline V gene sequence: CDR1 SGHTA, CDR2 FQGTGA. The CDR3 coding sequence is TGTGCCAGCACCCCAGACGGATCAGGCACCGGGGAGCTGTTTTTT. Protein product: CASTPDGSGTGELFF.

V and J are TRBV27 and TRBJ1-2; 9 nucleotides match TRBD1. The CDR3 extends over 14 amino acids. V shed 5 bases and J 4 bases; nucleotides not matched to a gene: 5. Germline CDR1 MNHEY, CDR2 SMNVEV (reference sequence). The CDR3 sequence is CASSPTGGGYGYTF. As DNA, the CDR3 is TGTGCCAGCAGTCCGACAGGGGGGGGCTATGGCTACACCTTC.

V gene TRBV11-1 combines with J gene TRBJ2-2, with 7 bases identical to TRBD2. Germline CDR1 SGHAT, CDR2 FQDESV (reference sequence). This CDR3 contains 14 residues. J gave up 7 bases and V 5 bases, and 7 bases lay outside the gene matches. CDR3 region: CASSQGGFGGELFF. The CDR3 bases are TGTGCCAGCAGCCAGGGAGGGTTTGGCGGGGAGCTGTTTTTT.

This chain connects TRBV5-8 to TRBJ1-6, with unresolved D. Trimming cost V 4 bases and J 3 bases, with 8 bases left between them. This CDR3 has 14 residues. From germline, CDR1 is SGHTS and CDR2 YDEGEE. CDR3 coding DNA: TGTGCCAGCAGCCCTCGGGGCTATAATTCACCCCTCCACTTT. It encodes CASSPRGYNSPLHF.

The V gene is TRBV18, the J gene TRBJ1-5, with D possibly being TRBD1 (5 bases). The V end was cut by 0 bases, the J end by 0 bases, with 9 bases between. CDR1 and CDR2 from the germline V gene are KGHSH and LQKENI. The CDR3 has 16 residues. CDR3 sequence reads: CASSPPGGNSNQPQHF. Written as DNA, the CDR3 is TGTGCCAGCTCACCACCGGGGGGGAATAGCAATCAGCCCCAGCATTTT.